This T cell receptor (beta chain) came from a study of T cell clones after liver transplantation. The CDR3 spans 18 residues. CDR1 is WNHNN and CDR2 is SYGVQD in the germline V gene (reference sequence). V trimming: 2 bases; J trimming: 3 bases; junction bases outside the gene matches: 12. Sequencing was performed with immunoSEQ multiplex PCR; in TCRdb, only in-frame clones are kept and a portion is missing. The top ten clones hold less than 2.5% of a sample with tens of thousands of clones, about 85% of them seen once. This clonotype originated in a human patient who received a liver transplant. Some T cells may have originated in the graft donor. The chain has TRBV10-1 and TRBJ2-7, with 11 bases matching TRBD2. The sequences come from CD4+ T cells from blood, collected 48 months after liver transplant. CDR3 coding DNA: TGCGCCAGCAGTGAGCCTACTAGCGGGGGTCTTTTTTGCTACGAGCAGTACTTC. Its protein product is CASSEPTSGGLFCYEQYF.